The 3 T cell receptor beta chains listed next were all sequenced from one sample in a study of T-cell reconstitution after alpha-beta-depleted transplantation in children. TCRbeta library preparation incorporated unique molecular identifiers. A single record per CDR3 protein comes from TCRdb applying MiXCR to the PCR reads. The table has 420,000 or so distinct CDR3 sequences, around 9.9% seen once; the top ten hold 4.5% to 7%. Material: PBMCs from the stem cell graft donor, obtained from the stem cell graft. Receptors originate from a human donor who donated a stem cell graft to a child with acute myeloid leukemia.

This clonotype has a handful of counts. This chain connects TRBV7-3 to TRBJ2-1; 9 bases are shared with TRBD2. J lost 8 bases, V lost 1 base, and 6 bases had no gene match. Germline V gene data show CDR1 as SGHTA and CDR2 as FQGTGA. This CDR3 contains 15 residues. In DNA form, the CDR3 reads TGTGCCAGCAGCTTAATGCGGGGGGGATCCGATGAGCAGTTCTTC. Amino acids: CASSLMRGGSDEQFF.

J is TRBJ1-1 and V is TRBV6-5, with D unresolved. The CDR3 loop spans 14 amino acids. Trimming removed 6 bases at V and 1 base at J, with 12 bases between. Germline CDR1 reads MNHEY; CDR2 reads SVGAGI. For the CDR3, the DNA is TGTGCCAGCAGATACCGAGCGCCGAACACTGAAGCTTTCTTT. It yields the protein CASRYRAPNTEAFF.

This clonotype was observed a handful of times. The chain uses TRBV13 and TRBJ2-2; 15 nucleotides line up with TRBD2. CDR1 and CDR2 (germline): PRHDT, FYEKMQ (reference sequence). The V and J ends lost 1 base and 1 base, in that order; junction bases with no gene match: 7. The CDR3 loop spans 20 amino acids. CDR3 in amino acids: CASSLVSGTSGGLNTGELFF. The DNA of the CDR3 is TGTGCCAGCAGCTTAGTTTCCGGGACTAGCGGGGGGCTGAACACCGGGGAGCTGTTTTTT.